This T cell receptor beta chain was identified in a study of blood T cell repertoires in COVID-19. Germline assignment: CDR1 MNHEY and CDR2 SVGEGT. The CDR3 sequence is 13 residues long. The V and J ends lost 2 bases and 5 bases respectively, with 7 bases between them. Profiled with immunoSEQ multiplex PCR; TCRdb holds only in-frame clones, not every one. The sample lists more than 80,000 clones, around nine tenths occurring once. The gene calls are TRBV6-2 or TRBV6-3 and TRBJ1-3; no definite D call. This TCR derives from a woman aged 60 to 75 with COVID-19, enrolled during active disease. Sequencing was done on a sample of peripheral blood. CDR3 sequence reads: CASSYGRRNTIYF. The CDR3 DNA sequence: TGTGCCAGCAGTTACGGCAGGAGAAACACCATATATTTT.